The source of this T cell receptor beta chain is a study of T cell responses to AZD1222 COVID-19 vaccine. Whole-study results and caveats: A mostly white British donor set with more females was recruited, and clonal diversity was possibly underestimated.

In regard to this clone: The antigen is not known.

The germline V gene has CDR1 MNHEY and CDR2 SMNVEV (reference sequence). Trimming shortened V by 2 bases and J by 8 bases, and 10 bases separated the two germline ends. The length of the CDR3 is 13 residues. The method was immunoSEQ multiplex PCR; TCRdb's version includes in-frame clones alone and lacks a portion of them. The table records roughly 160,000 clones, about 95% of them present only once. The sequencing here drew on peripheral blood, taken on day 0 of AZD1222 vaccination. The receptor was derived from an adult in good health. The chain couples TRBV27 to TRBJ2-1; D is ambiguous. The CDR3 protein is CASSLGPLDEQFF. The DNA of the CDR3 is TGTGCCAGCAGTTTAGGGCCCCTCGATGAGCAGTTCTTC.